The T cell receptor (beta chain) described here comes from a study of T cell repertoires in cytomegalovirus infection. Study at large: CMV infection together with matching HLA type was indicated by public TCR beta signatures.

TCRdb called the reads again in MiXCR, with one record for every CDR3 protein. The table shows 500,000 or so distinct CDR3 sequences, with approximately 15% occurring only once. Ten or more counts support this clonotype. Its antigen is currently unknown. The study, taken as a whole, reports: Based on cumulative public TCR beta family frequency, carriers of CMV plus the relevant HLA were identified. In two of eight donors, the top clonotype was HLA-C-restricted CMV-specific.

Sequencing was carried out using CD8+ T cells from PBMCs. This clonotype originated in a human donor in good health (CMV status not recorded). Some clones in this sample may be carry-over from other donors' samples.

The CDR3 loop reads CASSQWGGRENTGELFF. CDR3 DNA: TGCGCCAGCAGCCAGTGGGGCGGGAGAGAAAACACCGGGGAGCTGTTTTTT. V gene TRBV4-1 combines with J gene TRBJ2-2, with TRBD2 identical over 7 bases. V trimming: 3 bases; J trimming: 2 bases; junction bases outside the gene matches: 9. Germline V gene sequence: CDR1 MGHRA, CDR2 YSYEKL. This CDR3 region has 17 residues.